The T cell receptor (beta chain) described here comes from a study of blood T cell repertoires in COVID-19. Study in general: The United States, Italy and Spain were the sources of the acute and convalescent COVID-19 samples. From T cells, B-cell-depleted T cells, or PBMCs came the material, which was cDNA or gDNA.

In the original workflow: By means of reference gene primer amplification, nucleated cell counts were estimated. Assay used: immunoSEQ multiplex PCR; TCRdb lists only in-frame clones, some missing. That table gives V, J and clone size, and the DNA gave D and trimming. Here the sample spans 90,000 to 100,000 clones, roughly 82% being singletons. V lost 2 bases and J lost 5; bases outside the gene matches: 8. Germline CDR1 and CDR2: LGHNA and YNFKEQ. The CDR3 has 15 residues. The genes are TRBV4-2 and TRBJ2-7, with 8 bases that match TRBD2. This sequence was found in a man between 65 and 85 years old with active or convalescent COVID-19. Sequences were obtained from peripheral blood. CDR3: CASSQPLAGGHEQYF. In DNA form, the CDR3 reads TGTGCCAGCAGCCAACCTCTGGCGGGGGGCCACGAGCAGTACTTC.